Shown below are 10 T cell receptor beta chains from a single sample sequenced in a study of memory CD4+ T cells and cytomegalovirus serostatus. Repertoires were generated with immunoSEQ multiplex PCR, while TCRdb's copy carries only in-frame clones and drops some. The sample records around 88,000 clones, about 80% being singletons. Single viable CD3+CD4+CD8-CD45RO+ cells were sorted as the memory CD4+ T cells. Sequenced input: memory CD4+ T cells from blood. The source is an adult in good health and CMV-seropositive.

This clone showed up just a few times. The CDR3 DNA reads as TGTGCCAGCAGCCGAGGCTGGGAAGAGACCCAGTACTTC. It yields the protein CASSRGWEETQYF. The V gene is TRBV7-2, the J gene TRBJ2-5; D not certain. V was clipped by 5 bases and J by 3 bases, with 10 bases between them. CDR1 SGHTA and CDR2 FQGNSA come from the germline V gene. There are 13 residues in the CDR3.

By proportion, this clone is medium-sized. The chain links TRBV19 to TRBJ1-1; TRBD1 aligns across 9 bases. The CDR3 runs to 14 residues. With V trimmed by 5 bases and J by 6 bases, 7 bases remained unmatched. Germline values: CDR1 LNHDA, CDR2 SQIVND (reference sequence). The CDR3 DNA reads as TGTGCCAGTAGTTTCCGGGACAGGGTGCCTGAAGCTTTCTTT. Amino acids: CASSFRDRVPEAFF.

This chain connects TRBV7-2 to TRBJ2-7; 10 positions match TRBD2. Trimming at V came to 2 bases and at J to 2 bases, leaving 0 bases not matched to a gene. The CDR3 covers 14 residues. In germline, CDR1 is SGHTA, CDR2 FQGNSA. CDR3 sequence (DNA): TGTGCCAGCAGCTTACTAGCGGGAGCCTACGAGCAGTACTTC. It translates to CASSLLAGAYEQYF.

This chain links TRBV28 with TRBJ2-3; 11 bases are shared with TRBD2. Looked up from germline, CDR1 is MDHEN and CDR2 is SYDVKM. This CDR3 has 15 amino acids. The V and J ends lost 5 bases and 5 bases, in that order; junction bases with no gene match: 6. CDR3 sequence reads: CASSSLAGGGDTQYF. In DNA, the CDR3 is TGTGCCAGCAGTAGTTTAGCGGGAGGGGGAGATACGCAGTATTTT.

The chain uses TRBV7-9 and TRBJ1-1, with D maybe TRBD1 (6 bases). Trimming stripped 5 bases from V and 4 bases from J, with 17 bases between. The germline V gene encodes CDR1 SEHNR and CDR2 FQNEAQ (reference sequence). The CDR3 spans 15 residues. The CDR3 here is CASSTRQGGGTEAFF. CDR3 nucleotide sequence: TGTGCCAGCAGCACCCGACAAGGGGGAGGCACTGAAGCTTTCTTT.

The genes are TRBV2 and TRBJ2-1; 11 bases match TRBD2. CDR1 and CDR2 from the germline V gene are SNHLY and FYNNEI. The CDR3 length is 16 residues. V dropped 6 bases and J dropped 4; count of bases not matched to a gene: 8. This CDR3 reads CASRDTGTSGYNEQFF. In DNA, the CDR3 is TGTGCCAGCAGAGACACCGGGACTAGCGGTTACAATGAGCAGTTCTTC.

The chain couples TRBV11-3 to TRBJ2-3; TRBD2 is a possible D gene (6 bases). The V end lost 8 bases, the J end lost 9 bases, and 15 bases lay between the germline ends. Germline V gene data show CDR1 as SGHNT and CDR2 as YENEEA. This CDR3 is 12 amino acids long. The DNA for the CDR3 is TGTGCCAGCTCTGGCGGGGCTGACACGCAGTATTTT. It specifies CASSGGADTQYF.

The chain links TRBV10-3 to TRBJ1-6; 8 bases line up with TRBD1. Germline values: CDR1 ENHRY, CDR2 SYGVKD. With V trimmed by 3 bases and J by 7 bases, 14 bases remained unmatched. The CDR3 contains 18 residues. The CDR3 nucleotides read TGTGCCATCAGTGATTTCCGATTAGGACAGGGAGGGAATTCACCCCTCCACTTT. This gives the protein CAISDFRLGQGGNSPLHF.

The chain couples TRBV5-6 to TRBJ1-2; D perhaps matches TRBD1 (5 bases). The CDR3 consists of 16 residues. Between the trimmed V and J ends, which lost 4 bases and 0 bases, there was a span of 16 bases. Germline V lookup: CDR1 SGHDT, CDR2 YYEEEE. The CDR3 region is CASSDIGVLTNYGYTF. The CDR3 region has the DNA TGTGCCAGCAGCGACATAGGGGTCCTTACTAACTATGGCTACACCTTC.

This clone was recorded once. The V call is TRBV25-1, the J call TRBJ2-5; TRBD1 is a possible D gene (5 bases). V was clipped by 1 base and J by 1 base, with 10 bases between them. Germline loops: CDR1 MGHDK, CDR2 SYGVNS. The CDR3 spans 15 residues. CDR3 protein: CASSELGASQETQYF. The CDR3 DNA reads TGTGCCAGCAGTGAATTAGGGGCGTCCCAAGAGACCCAGTACTTC.